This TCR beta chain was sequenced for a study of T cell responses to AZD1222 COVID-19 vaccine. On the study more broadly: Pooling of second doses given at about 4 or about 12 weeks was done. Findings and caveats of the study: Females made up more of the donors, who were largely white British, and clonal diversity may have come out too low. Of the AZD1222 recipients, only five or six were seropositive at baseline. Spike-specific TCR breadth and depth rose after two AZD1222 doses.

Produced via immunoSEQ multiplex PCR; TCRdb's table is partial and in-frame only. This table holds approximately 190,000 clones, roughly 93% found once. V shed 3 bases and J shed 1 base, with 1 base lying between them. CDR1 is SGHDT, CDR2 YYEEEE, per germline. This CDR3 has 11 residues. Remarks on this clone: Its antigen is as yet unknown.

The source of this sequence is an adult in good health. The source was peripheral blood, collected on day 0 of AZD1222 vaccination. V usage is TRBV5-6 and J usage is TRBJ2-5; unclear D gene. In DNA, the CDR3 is TGTGCCAGCAGCTCCCAAGAGACCCAGTACTTC. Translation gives CASSSQETQYF.